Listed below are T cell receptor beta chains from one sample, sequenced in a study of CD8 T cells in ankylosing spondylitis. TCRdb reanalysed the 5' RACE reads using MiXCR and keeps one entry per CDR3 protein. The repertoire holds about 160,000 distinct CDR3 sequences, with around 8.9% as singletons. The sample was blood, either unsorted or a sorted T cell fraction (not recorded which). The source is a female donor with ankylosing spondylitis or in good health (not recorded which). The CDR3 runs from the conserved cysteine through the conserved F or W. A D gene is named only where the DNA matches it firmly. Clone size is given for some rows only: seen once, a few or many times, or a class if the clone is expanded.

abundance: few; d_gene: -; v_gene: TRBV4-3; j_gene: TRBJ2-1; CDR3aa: CASSQDGLAAYNEQFF; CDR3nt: TGCGCCAGCAGCCAAGATGGTCTAGCAGCCTACAATGAGCAGTTCTTC
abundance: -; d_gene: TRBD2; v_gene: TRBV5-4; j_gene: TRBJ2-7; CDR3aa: CASSPPGLANEQYF; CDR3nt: TGTGCCAGCAGCCCGCCGGGACTAGCGAACGAGCAGTACTTC
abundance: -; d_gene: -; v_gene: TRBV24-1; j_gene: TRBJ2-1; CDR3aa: CATQRASHNEQFF; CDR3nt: TGTGCCACCCAAAGGGCTAGTCACAATGAGCAGTTCTTC
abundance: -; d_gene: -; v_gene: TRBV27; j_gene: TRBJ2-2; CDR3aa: CASSLLINRAPNGELFF; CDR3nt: TGTGCCAGCAGTTTACTAATAAACAGGGCCCCCAATGGGGAGCTGTTTTTT
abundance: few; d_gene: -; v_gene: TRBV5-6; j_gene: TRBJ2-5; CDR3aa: CASSHDQGETQYF; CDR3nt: TGTGCCAGCAGCCATGACCAGGGAGAGACCCAGTACTTC
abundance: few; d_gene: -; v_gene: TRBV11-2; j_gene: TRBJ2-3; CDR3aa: CASNQEGDTQYF; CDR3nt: TGTGCCAGCAATCAGGAGGGGGATACGCAGTATTTT
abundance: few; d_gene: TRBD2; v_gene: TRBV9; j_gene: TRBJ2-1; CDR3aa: CASSVGSGRSNEQFF; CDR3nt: TGTGCCAGCAGCGTAGGGTCCGGGAGGAGCAATGAGCAGTTCTTC
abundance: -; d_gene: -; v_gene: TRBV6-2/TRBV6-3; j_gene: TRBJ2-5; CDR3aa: CASTLPGKTPKETQYF; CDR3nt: TGTGCCAGCACTCTCCCAGGGAAAACACCAAAAGAGACCCAGTACTTC
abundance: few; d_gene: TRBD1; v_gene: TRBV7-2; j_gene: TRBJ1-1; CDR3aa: CASSSLTGWKLGTEAFF; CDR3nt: TGTGCCAGCAGCTCGTTGACAGGGTGGAAATTGGGCACTGAAGCTTTCTTT
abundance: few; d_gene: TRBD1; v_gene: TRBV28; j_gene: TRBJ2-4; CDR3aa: CASSSLFTSGTGGALPYTRYF; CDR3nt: TGTGCCAGCAGTTCCCTATTCACCTCCGGGACAGGGGGCGCTTTGCCCTACACCCGGTACTTC
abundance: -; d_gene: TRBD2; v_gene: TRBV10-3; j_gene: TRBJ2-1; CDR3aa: CAISEVSAGGLNEQFF; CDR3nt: TGTGCCATCAGTGAAGTGTCTGCGGGAGGGTTGAATGAGCAGTTCTTC
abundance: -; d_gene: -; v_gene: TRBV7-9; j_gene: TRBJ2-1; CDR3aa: CASSYPGRDNEQFF; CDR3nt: TGTGCCAGCAGCTATCCGGGACGGGACAATGAGCAGTTCTTC
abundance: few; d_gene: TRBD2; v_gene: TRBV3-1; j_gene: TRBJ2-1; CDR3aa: CASSQEVLAGEGEQFF; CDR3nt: TGTGCCAGCAGCCAAGAGGTCCTAGCGGGAGAAGGTGAGCAGTTCTTC
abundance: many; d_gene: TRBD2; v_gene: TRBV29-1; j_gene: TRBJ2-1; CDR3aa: CSDLAGSYNEQFF; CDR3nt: TGCAGCGATCTAGCGGGATCCTACAATGAGCAGTTCTTC
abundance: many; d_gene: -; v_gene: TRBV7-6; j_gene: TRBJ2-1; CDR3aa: CASSPLAIPYNEQFF; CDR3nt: TGTGCCAGCAGCCCTTTAGCAATCCCCTACAATGAGCAGTTCTTC
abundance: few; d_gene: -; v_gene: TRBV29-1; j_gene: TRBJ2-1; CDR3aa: CSVHQGIPYNEQFF; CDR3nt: TGCAGCGTACATCAGGGGATCCCCTACAATGAGCAGTTCTTC
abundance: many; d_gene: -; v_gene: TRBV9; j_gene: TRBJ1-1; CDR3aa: CASSVDGRRVGNTEAFF; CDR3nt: TGTGCCAGCAGCGTAGATGGGAGGAGGGTCGGGAACACTGAAGCTTTCTTT
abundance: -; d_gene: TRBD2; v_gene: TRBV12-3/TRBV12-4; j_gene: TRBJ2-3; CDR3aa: CASSVPGAREGDTQYF; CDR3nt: TGTGCCAGCAGTGTCCCAGGGGCCCGGGAGGGAGATACGCAGTATTTT
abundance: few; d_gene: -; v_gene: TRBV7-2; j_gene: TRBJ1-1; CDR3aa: CASSLGTEDFAFF; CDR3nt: TGTGCCAGCAGCCTCGGGACGGAGGATTTTGCTTTCTTT
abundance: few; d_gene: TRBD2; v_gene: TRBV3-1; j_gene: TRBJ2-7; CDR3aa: CASSQVPPPSGRYEQYF; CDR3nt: TGTGCCAGCAGCCAAGTACCCCCCCCTAGCGGGAGGTACGAGCAGTACTTC
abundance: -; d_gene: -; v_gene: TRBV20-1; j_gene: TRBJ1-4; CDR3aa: CSARGREGTGNEKLFF; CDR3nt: TGCAGTGCTAGAGGAAGGGAGGGGACGGGAAATGAAAAACTGTTTTTT
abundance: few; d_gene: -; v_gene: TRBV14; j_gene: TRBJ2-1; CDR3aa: CSDRGLGDNEQFF; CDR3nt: TGTTCCGATCGGGGTCTCGGAGACAATGAGCAGTTCTTC
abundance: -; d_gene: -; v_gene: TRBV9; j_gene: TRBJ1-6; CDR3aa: CASSVGAVGTPLHF; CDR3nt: TGTGCCAGCAGCGTAGGGGCCGTTGGGACACCCCTCCACTTT
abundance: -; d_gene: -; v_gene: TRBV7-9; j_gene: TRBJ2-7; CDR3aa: CASSRQASYEQYF; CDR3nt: TGTGCCAGCAGCCGACAGGCCTCCTACGAGCAGTACTTC
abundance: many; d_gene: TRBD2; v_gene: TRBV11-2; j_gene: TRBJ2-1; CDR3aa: CASSVGLAGTYNEQFF; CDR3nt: TGTGCCAGCAGCGTCGGACTAGCGGGAACCTACAATGAGCAGTTCTTC
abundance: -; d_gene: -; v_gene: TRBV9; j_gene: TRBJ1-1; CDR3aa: CASSVGGDTEAFF; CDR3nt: TGTGCCAGCAGCGTAGGGGGAGACACTGAAGCTTTCTTT
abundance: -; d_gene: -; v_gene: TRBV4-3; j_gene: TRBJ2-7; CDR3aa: CASSQGHRGIYEKYF; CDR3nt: TGCGCCAGCAGCCAAGGCCACCGGGGGATCTACGAGAAGTACTTC
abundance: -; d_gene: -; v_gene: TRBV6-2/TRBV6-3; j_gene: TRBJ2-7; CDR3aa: CASSFGLTGVYEQYF; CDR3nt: TGTGCCAGCAGTTTCGGATTAACTGGAGTCTACGAGCAGTACTTC
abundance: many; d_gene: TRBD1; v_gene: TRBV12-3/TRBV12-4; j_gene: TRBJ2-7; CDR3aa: CASSHGTAHYEQYF; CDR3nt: TGTGCCAGCAGTCACGGGACAGCCCACTACGAGCAGTACTTC
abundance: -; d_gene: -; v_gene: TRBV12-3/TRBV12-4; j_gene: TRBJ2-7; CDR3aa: CASSFGPYEQYF; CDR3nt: TGTGCCAGCAGTTTCGGACCCTACGAGCAGTACTTC
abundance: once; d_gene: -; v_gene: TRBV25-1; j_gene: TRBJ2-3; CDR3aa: CASGSDRMDTQYF; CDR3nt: TGTGCCAGCGGAAGCGACAGGATGGATACGCAGTATTTT
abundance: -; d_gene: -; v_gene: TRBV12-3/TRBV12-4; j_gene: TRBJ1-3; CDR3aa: CASGKSISGNTIYF; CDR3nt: TGTGCCAGTGGGAAGTCAATCTCTGGAAACACCATATATTTT
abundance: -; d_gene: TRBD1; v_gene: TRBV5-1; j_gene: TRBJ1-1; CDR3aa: CASSLTGAGTEAFF; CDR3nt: TGCGCCAGCAGCTTGACAGGGGCCGGCACTGAAGCTTTCTTT
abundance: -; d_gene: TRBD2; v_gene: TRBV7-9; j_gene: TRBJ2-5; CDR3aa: CASSRTGLAEETQYF; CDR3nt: TGTGCCAGCAGCCGTACGGGACTAGCGGAAGAGACCCAGTACTTC
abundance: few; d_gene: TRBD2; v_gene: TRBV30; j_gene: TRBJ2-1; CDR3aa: CACYKTSTNEQFF; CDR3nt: TGTGCCTGTTATAAGACTAGCACGAATGAGCAGTTCTTC
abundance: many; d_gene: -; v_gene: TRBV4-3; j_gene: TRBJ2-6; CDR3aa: CASSQDRVAGANVLTF; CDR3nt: TGCGCCAGCAGCCAAGATAGGGTAGCTGGGGCCAACGTCCTGACTTTC